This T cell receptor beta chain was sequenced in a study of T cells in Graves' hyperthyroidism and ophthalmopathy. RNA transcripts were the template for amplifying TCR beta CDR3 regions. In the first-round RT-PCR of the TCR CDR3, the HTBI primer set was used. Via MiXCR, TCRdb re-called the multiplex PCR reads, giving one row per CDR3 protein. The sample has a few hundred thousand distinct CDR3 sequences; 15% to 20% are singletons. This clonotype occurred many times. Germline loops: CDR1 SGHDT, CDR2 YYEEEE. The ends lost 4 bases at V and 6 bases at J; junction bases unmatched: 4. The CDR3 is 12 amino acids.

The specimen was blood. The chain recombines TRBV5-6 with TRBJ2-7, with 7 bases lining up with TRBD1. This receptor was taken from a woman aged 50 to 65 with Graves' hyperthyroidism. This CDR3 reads CASSRTGAEQYF. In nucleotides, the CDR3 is TGTGCCAGCAGCCGTACAGGGGCCGAGCAGTACTTC.